The 19 T cell receptor beta chains below were found in one sample sequenced in a study of T cell responses to AZD1222 COVID-19 vaccine. Measured with immunoSEQ multiplex PCR; TCRdb has only the in-frame clones, and not every one. The table includes around 130,000 clones, about 86% detected once. The specimen comprised peripheral blood, sampled on day 0 of AZD1222 vaccination. Receptors were obtained from an adult in good health.

The chain uses TRBV2 and TRBJ2-7, with D uncertain. This CDR3 region has 13 residues. Germline V lookup: CDR1 SNHLY, CDR2 FYNNEI. V was pared by 7 bases and J by 3 bases, with 13 bases between. The CDR3 loop is CASTVSQSYEQYF. DNA of the CDR3: TGTGCCAGCACGGTTAGTCAAAGCTACGAGCAGTACTTC.

The chain combines TRBV9 with TRBJ2-2; D may be TRBD1 (5 bases). The germline V gene encodes CDR1 SGDLS and CDR2 YYNGEE. The CDR3 extends over 13 amino acids. V lost 3 bases and J 6 bases, leaving 9 bases between the germline ends. CDR3 coding DNA: TGTGCCAGCAGCGCCAGGGTTCCCGGGGAGCTGTTTTTT. It translates to CASSARVPGELFF. Variable domain in full (rest from reference TRBV9 and TRBJ2-2): DSGVTQTPKHLITATGQRVTLRCSPRSGDLSVYWYQQSLDQGLQFLIQYYNGEERAKGNILERFSAQQFPDLHSELNLSSLELGDSALYFCASSARVPGELFFGEGSRLTVL.

There are a few counts of this clone. CDR3 region: CASSLSRTGRQPQHF. The DNA for the CDR3 is TGTGCCAGCAGTTTATCAAGGACAGGCCGTCAGCCCCAGCATTTT. The rearrangement links TRBV27 to TRBJ1-5; 7 nucleotides line up with TRBD1. Per the germline V gene, CDR1 is MNHEY and CDR2 is SMNVEV (reference sequence). The CDR3 covers 15 residues. With V trimmed by 0 bases and J by 6 bases, 5 bases remained unmatched.

The rearrangement links TRBV5-4 to TRBJ1-5; 12 bases align to TRBD1. The CDR3 loop spans 15 amino acids. J gave up 4 bases and V 4 bases, and 3 bases lay outside the gene matches. The germline V gene has CDR1 SGHNT and CDR2 YYREEE (reference sequence). DNA of the CDR3: TGTGCCAGCAGCCCGGGACAGGGGGCGAATCAGCCCCAGCATTTT. It translates to CASSPGQGANQPQHF.

This chain joins TRBV27 and TRBJ2-7; the D gene is possibly TRBD2 (5 bases). The germline V and J ends were trimmed by 3 bases and 3 bases, with 12 bases remaining between them. The V gene's germline CDR1 is MNHEY and CDR2 SMNVEV (reference sequence). This CDR3 is 14 amino acids long. The chain's CDR3 is CASSLTGKNYEQYF. CDR3 DNA: TGTGCCAGCAGTTTGACCGGGAAAAACTACGAGCAGTACTTC.

This chain uses TRBV5-5 with TRBJ1-1; D unclear. The germline V gene has CDR1 SGHKS and CDR2 YYEKEE (reference sequence). The CDR3 runs to 12 residues. Trimming stripped 2 bases from V and 2 bases from J, with 4 bases between. Here the CDR3 reads CASSFINTEAFF. CDR3 DNA: TGTGCCAGCAGCTTTATCAACACTGAAGCTTTCTTT. Full variable domain (missing parts from reference TRBV5-5 and TRBJ1-1): DAGVTQSPTHLIKTRGQQVTLRCSPISGHKSVSWYQQVLGQGPQFIFQYYEKEERGRGNFPDRFSARQFPNYSSELNVNALLLGDSALYLCASSFINTEAFFGQGTRLTVV.

This sequence joins TRBV11-2 and TRBJ1-6; D is uncertain. Germline V lookup: CDR1 SGHAT, CDR2 FQNNGV. The CDR3 sequence is 17 residues long. V gave up 5 bases and J gave up 7 bases, with 21 bases separating them. CDR3 sequence (DNA): TGTGCCAGCAGCCTGGAGCGGAAAGGGTCGAAGAATTCACCCCTCCACTTT. As protein: CASSLERKGSKNSPLHF.

The rearrangement uses TRBV5-8 and TRBJ1-5, with unresolved D. CDR1 and CDR2 (germline): SGHTS, YDEGEE. The CDR3 totals 12 residues. Trimming left V 1 base short and J 9 bases short, with 8 bases between. Here the CDR3 DNA reads TGTGCCAGCAGCTTGCCACCGTCGCCCCAGCATTTT. It encodes CASSLPPSPQHF.

The gene calls are TRBV7-6 and TRBJ2-6; tentative D call: TRBD1 (6 bases). The CDR3 length is 16 residues. V was clipped by 0 bases and J by 4 bases, with 10 bases between them. Germline V lookup: CDR1 SGHVS, CDR2 FNYEAQ. The CDR3 is CASSLAQGYGANVLTF. The CDR3 DNA follows: TGTGCCAGCAGCTTAGCGCAGGGGTACGGGGCCAACGTCCTGACTTTC.

This sequence joins TRBV10-2 and TRBJ2-7; the D is unclear. CDR3 length equals 14 residues. V was trimmed by 8 bases and J by 2 bases, leaving 16 bases between them. The germline V gene has CDR1 WSHSY and CDR2 SAAADI. CDR3 amino acids: CASAPWRQTYEQYF. The CDR3 DNA reads TGCGCCAGCGCCCCGTGGCGGCAGACCTACGAGCAGTACTTC.

The chain is built from TRBV19 and TRBJ2-4, with a possible D match to TRBD1 (6 bases). The CDR3 sequence is 16 residues long. Germline CDR1 is LNHDA and CDR2 is SQIVND (reference sequence). The germline V and J ends were trimmed by 3 bases and 1 base, with 13 bases remaining between them. The CDR3 DNA reads as TGTGCCAGTAGTATGGCAGGGGCAGCGGCCAAAAACATTCAGTACTTC. Residues: CASSMAGAAAKNIQYF.

The V call is TRBV18, the J call TRBJ2-1; D possibly corresponds to TRBD1 (6 bases). Deletions cut 4 bases from V and 5 bases from J, with 18 bases between. CDR1 is KGHSH and CDR2 is LQKENI in the germline V gene. CDR3 length equals 16 residues. CDR3 nucleotides: TGTGCCAGCTCACAAGGACAGCTTCAGAACGACAATGAGCAGTTCTTC. Its translation: CASSQGQLQNDNEQFF.

The chain joins TRBV12-3 or TRBV12-4 to TRBJ1-1, with 7 bases aligning to TRBD1. Trimming at V came to 5 bases and at J to 10 bases, leaving 4 bases not matched to a gene. The CDR3 covers 11 residues. CDR3 bases: TGTGCCAGCAGTCAAGGGGGCATAGCTTTCTTT. It is translated as CASSQGGIAFF.

This clone was recorded once. The chain links TRBV11-2 to TRBJ2-7; the match to TRBD2 covers 14 bases. J was trimmed by 4 bases and V by 5 bases; bases with no gene match: 7. The CDR3 loop spans 16 amino acids. Germline CDR1 SGHAT, CDR2 FQNNGV. DNA of the CDR3: TGTGCCAGCAGCGTCCGACTAGCGGGAGGGCCATACGAGCAGTACTTC. Its translation is CASSVRLAGGPYEQYF.

The gene calls are TRBV11-2 and TRBJ2-5; tentative D call: TRBD2 (5 bases). V gave up 5 bases and J gave up 7 bases, with 11 bases separating them. This CDR3 is 12 amino acids long. Germline CDR1 reads SGHAT; CDR2 reads FQNNGV. The CDR3 DNA follows: TGTGCCAGCAGCCCCTTCCGGGGGACCCAGTACTTC. This sequence encodes CASSPFRGTQYF.

V and J are TRBV13 and TRBJ1-3; weak D call: TRBD1 (5 bases). Germline assignment: CDR1 PRHDT and CDR2 FYEKMQ (reference sequence). The CDR3 is 15 residues long. V dropped 1 base and J dropped 0 bases, with 7 bases sitting between them. CDR3 bases: TGTGCCAGCAGCTTAGACAGGCTCTCTGGAAACACCATATATTTT. This codes for CASSLDRLSGNTIYF.

Only one count was recorded for this clone. This sequence joins TRBV7-6 and TRBJ2-7; 10 bases agree with TRBD1. There are 15 residues in the CDR3. CDR1 and CDR2 from the germline V gene are SGHVS and FNYEAQ. Unmatched junction bases numbered 11, after V lost 5 bases and J lost 7 bases. The CDR3 DNA sequence: TGTGCCAGCAGCCCCGTACCGGGACAGGGGCTGGAGCAGTACTTC. Translated: CASSPVPGQGLEQYF.

The chain uses TRBV2 and TRBJ2-7, with 10 bases lining up with TRBD2. The germline gives CDR1 SNHLY, CDR2 FYNNEI. CDR3 length equals 17 residues. The J segment lost 1 base and the V segment lost 6 bases, leaving 12 bases of the junction unmatched. The CDR3 protein is CASRPGSGLAVSYEQYF. The CDR3 DNA reads TGTGCCAGCAGGCCGGGATCCGGACTAGCGGTTTCCTACGAGCAGTACTTC.

This chain links TRBV11-3 with TRBJ1-6, with D hard to call. Germline V CDR1 and CDR2: SGHNT, YENEEA. The V gene lost 5 bases and the J gene lost 10 bases, with 9 bases spanning the gap. The CDR3 consists of 12 residues. CDR3 bases: TGTGCCAGCAGCCCCAAAGGGTCACCCCTCCACTTT. This codes for CASSPKGSPLHF.